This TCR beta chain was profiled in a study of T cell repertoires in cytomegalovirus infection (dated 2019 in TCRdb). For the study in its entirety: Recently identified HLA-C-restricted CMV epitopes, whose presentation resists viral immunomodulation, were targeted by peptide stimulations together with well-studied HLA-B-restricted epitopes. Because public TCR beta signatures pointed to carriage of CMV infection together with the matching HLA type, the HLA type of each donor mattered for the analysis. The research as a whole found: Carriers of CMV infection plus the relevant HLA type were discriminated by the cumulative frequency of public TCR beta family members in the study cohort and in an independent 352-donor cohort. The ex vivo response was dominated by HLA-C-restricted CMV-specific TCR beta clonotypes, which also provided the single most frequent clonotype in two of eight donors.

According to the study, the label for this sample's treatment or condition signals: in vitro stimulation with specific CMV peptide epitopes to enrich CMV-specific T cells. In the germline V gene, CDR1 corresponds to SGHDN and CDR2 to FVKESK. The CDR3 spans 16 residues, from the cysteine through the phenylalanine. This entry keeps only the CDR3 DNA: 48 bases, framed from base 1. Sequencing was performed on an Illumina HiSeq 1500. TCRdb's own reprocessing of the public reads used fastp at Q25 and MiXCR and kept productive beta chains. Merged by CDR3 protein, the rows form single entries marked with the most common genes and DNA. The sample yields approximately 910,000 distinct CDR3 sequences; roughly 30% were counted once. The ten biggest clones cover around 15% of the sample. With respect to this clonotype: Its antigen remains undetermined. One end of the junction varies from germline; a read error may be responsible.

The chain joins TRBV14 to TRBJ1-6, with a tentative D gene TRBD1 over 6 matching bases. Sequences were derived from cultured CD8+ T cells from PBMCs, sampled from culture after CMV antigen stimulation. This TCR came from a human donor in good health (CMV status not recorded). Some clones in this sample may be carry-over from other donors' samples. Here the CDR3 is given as CVSSQGWGLWDSPLHF. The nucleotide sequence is TGTGTCAGCAGCCAAGGGTGGGGGCTCTGGGATTCACCCCTCCACTTT.